The T cell receptor (beta chain) under discussion was sequenced for a study of shared clonotypes between healthy human individuals. In regard to this clone: Its target is unknown.

It was CD45RO-negative cells, positively selected for CCR7, that made up naive CD8 cells, with terminally differentiated effector memory CD45RA+ cells excluded. Notes on the study in general: Clonotype sharing among the donors was expected to vary with sequencing depth. Naive CD4 clonotypes were shared across a few donors at 5% to 6%.

Some clones are missing from TCRdb's copy, which holds only in-frame ones; the method was immunoSEQ multiplex PCR. In the table there are roughly 770,000 clones, about 96% of which are singletons. Source material: naive CD8+ T cells sorted from blood. The TCR sequence derives from a man aged 25 to 45 in good health.

CDR3 DNA: TGCGCCAGCAGCTTGCGGACGGGGGACAGCTACACCGGGGAGCTGTTTTTT. Translation: CASSLRTGDSYTGELFF. The J gene is TRBJ2-2, the V gene TRBV5-1; D is possibly TRBD1 (7 bases). Germline CDR1 reads SGHRS; CDR2 reads YFSETQ. The CDR3 totals 17 residues. V was trimmed by 1 base and J by 3 bases, leaving 16 bases between them.